Listed here are 8 T cell receptor beta chains from one sample, sequenced in a study of T cell repertoires in cytomegalovirus infection. Each CDR3 protein gets one entry after TCRdb re-called the reads with MiXCR. The sample consists of approximately 500,000 distinct CDR3 sequences, roughly 10% of them appearing once. Sequenced input: PBMCs. The receptor set was obtained from a human donor in good health (CMV status not recorded). Some clones in this sample may be carry-over from other donors' samples.

This clonotype has at least ten counts. V and J are TRBV7-2 and TRBJ1-2, with 8 bases matching TRBD1. Germline V gives CDR1 SGHTA, CDR2 FQGNSA. The CDR3 is 15 residues long. J was trimmed by 4 bases and V by 7 bases; bases with no gene match: 11. DNA for the CDR3: TGTGCCAGCACCATGACAGGGGTTCCCATCTATGGCTACACCTTC. Its protein is CASTMTGVPIYGYTF.

This clonotype was detected many times. The chain combines TRBV20-1 with TRBJ2-6; 13 nucleotides match TRBD2. The germline CDR1 and CDR2 sequences are DFQATT and SNEGSKA (reference sequence). CDR3 length: 19 amino acids. Germline trimming cut 1 base from V and 0 bases from J; bases unmatched to any gene: 6. The CDR3 here is CSARAPGLAGYSGANVLTF. As DNA, the CDR3 is TGCAGTGCTAGAGCACCGGGACTAGCGGGATACTCTGGGGCCAACGTCCTGACTTTC.

This clonotype showed up many times. V is TRBV7-8 and J is TRBJ1-4, with 8 nucleotides matching TRBD1. The trim removed 5 bases at V and 8 bases at J, leaving 7 bases unmatched. CDR1 is SGHVS and CDR2 is FQNEAQ in the germline V gene. This CDR3 is built from 14 residues. CDR3 in DNA: TGTGCCAGCAGCATACCACAGGGGGGCGAAAAACTGTTTTTT. Its protein product is CASSIPQGGEKLFF.

This clonotype showed up many times. The chain combines TRBV19 with TRBJ1-4; 7 bases line up with TRBD1. With 1 base clipped from V and 0 bases from J, the junction kept 17 bases outside the gene matches. This CDR3 region has 21 residues. Per the germline V gene, CDR1 is LNHDA and CDR2 is SQIVND (reference sequence). CDR3 DNA sequence: TGTGCCAGTAGTATAGTTTTCAGTCTACGGGACAGCGATGCAACTAATGAAAAACTGTTTTTT. As protein: CASSIVFSLRDSDATNEKLFF.

The V and J genes are TRBV12-3 or TRBV12-4 and TRBJ2-3; tentative D call: TRBD1 (5 bases). The CDR3 is made up of 15 amino acids. V was pared by 5 bases and J by 3 bases, with 15 bases between. The CDR3 loop reads CASSSDRPPTDTQYF. The CDR3 DNA sequence: TGTGCCAGCAGTAGTGACAGACCCCCGACAGATACGCAGTATTTT.

This clonotype was counted at least ten times. The chain combines TRBV6-1 with TRBJ2-3; either TRBD1 or TRBD2 may supply D (6 bases each). The CDR3 runs to 17 residues. Germline V gene lookup returns CDR1 MNHNS and CDR2 SASEGT. The V end was cut by 1 base, the J end by 0 bases, with 14 bases between. The CDR3 protein is CASSEGRGATSTDTQYF. CDR3 nucleotides: TGTGCCAGCAGTGAAGGTAGGGGGGCCACTAGCACAGATACGCAGTATTTT.

This clonotype has a count of ten or more. This rearrangement joins TRBV6-6 to TRBJ1-4; D not resolved. This CDR3 region has 16 residues. Trimming took off 0 bases at V and 10 bases at J, with 18 bases between the two ends. Germline loops: CDR1 MNHNY, CDR2 SVGAGI (reference sequence). CDR3 bases: TGTGCCAGCAGTTACTCGAAAGTCCCCCAAGGGAGAAAACTGTTTTTT. This codes for CASSYSKVPQGRKLFF.

J is TRBJ2-1 and V is TRBV23-1; no firm D call. TRBV23-1 has ORF status, its function being uncertain. CDR3 length equals 15 residues. V dropped 2 bases and J dropped 0 bases, with 8 bases sitting between them. The CDR3 DNA is TGCGCCAGCAGTCAAGGCGATAGCTCCTACAATGAGCAGTTCTTC. It codes for CASSQGDSSYNEQFF.